This T cell receptor (beta chain) was identified in a study of identical twins. TCRdb reanalysed the 5' RACE reads using MiXCR and keeps one entry per CDR3 protein. The table lists 1.5 million to 2 million distinct CDR3 sequences, under 35% of them singletons. Study-wide points: The abundant beta clonotypes from cord blood had fewer insertions, and memory repertoires had none of this.

Comment on this clonotype: The antigen is undetermined.

The sequence was obtained from a newborn girl in good health. Input material: cord blood.

The CDR3 loop reads CASSEEASGDLIRGEQYF. In nucleotides, the CDR3 is TGTGCCAGCAGTGAGGAGGCTAGCGGAGATTTAATTCGGGGCGAGCAGTACTTC. The chain employs TRBV2 and TRBJ2-7, with TRBD2 matching over 7 bases. The ends lost 3 bases at V and 6 bases at J; junction bases unmatched: 20. The CDR3 has 18 residues. Germline CDR1 reads SNHLY; CDR2 reads FYNNEI.